These 20 T cell receptor beta chains were all obtained from the same sample, sequenced in a study of blood T cell repertoires in COVID-19. The protocol was immunoSEQ multiplex PCR, while the TCRdb copy is restricted to in-frame clones and leaves out a portion. The sample yields about 170,000 clones, 87% seen once. The sample taken for sequencing was peripheral blood. These receptors were collected from a man between 18 and 35 years old with active or convalescent COVID-19.

The J gene is TRBJ2-1, the V gene TRBV19, with 7 bases lining up with TRBD2. The CDR3 consists of 17 residues. The germline V gene encodes CDR1 LNHDA and CDR2 SQIVND (reference sequence). V dropped 7 bases and J dropped 1; count of bases not matched to a gene: 13. The CDR3 bases are TGTGCCAGTACCCCTTGGGCGGGAGTGAGGTCCTACAATGAGCAGTTCTTC. Its translation is CASTPWAGVRSYNEQFF. Full variable domain (outside the CDR3, taken from reference TRBV19 and TRBJ2-1): DGGITQSPKYLFRKEGQNVTLSCEQNLNHDAMYWYRQDPGQGLRLIYYSQIVNDFQKGDIAEGYSVSREKKESFPLTVTSAQKNPTAFYLCASTPWAGVRSYNEQFFGPGTRLTVL.

This chain uses TRBV29-1 with TRBJ1-3, with D perhaps TRBD1 (6 bases). V lost 7 bases, J lost 0 bases, and 10 bases lay in between. The length of the CDR3 is 13 residues. Germline V gives CDR1 SQVTM, CDR2 ANQGSEA. CDR3 bases: TGCAGCGCAATCAGGGGCTCTGGAAACACCATATATTTT. Translated: CSAIRGSGNTIYF.

This clone was recorded only once. The rearrangement links TRBV7-2 to TRBJ1-5; D may be TRBD1 (6 bases). In germline, CDR1 is SGHTA, CDR2 FQGNSA. With 10 bases removed from V and 5 bases from J, the gap between germline ends came to 15 bases. CDR3 length: 13 amino acids. The CDR3 loop reads CATSGGADQPQHF. As DNA, the CDR3 is TGTGCCACCTCGGGGGGCGCGGATCAGCCCCAGCATTTT.

The gene calls are TRBV7-9 and TRBJ2-7; 11 nucleotides align to TRBD1. This CDR3 contains 15 residues. Germline V gene lookup returns CDR1 SEHNR and CDR2 FQNEAQ (reference sequence). With 0 bases clipped from V and 6 bases from J, the junction kept 4 bases outside the gene matches. The chain's CDR3 is CASSLAGTGGGEQYF. In nucleotides, the CDR3 is TGTGCCAGCAGCTTAGCTGGGACAGGGGGTGGCGAGCAGTACTTC. The full variable domain, rest sourced from reference TRBV7-9 and TRBJ2-7, is DTGVSQNPRHKITKRGQNVTFRCDPISEHNRLYWYRQTLGQGPEFLTYFQNEAQLEKSRLLSDRFSAERPKGSFSTLEIQRTEQGDSAMYLCASSLAGTGGGEQYFGPGTRLTVT.

This chain joins TRBV3-1 (or the pseudogene TRBV3-2) and TRBJ2-1; 13 bases line up with TRBD2. This CDR3 contains 15 residues. The V segment lost 4 bases and the J segment 7 bases; nucleotides outside the gene matches: 4. The germline CDR1 and CDR2 sequences are LGHDT and YNNKEL (reference sequence). DNA for the CDR3: TGTGCCAGCAGCCGGACTAGCGGGAGCCGAAATGAGCAGTTCTTC. Amino acid sequence: CASSRTSGSRNEQFF.

This chain links TRBV19 with TRBJ1-3; the D is unclear. Per germline, CDR1 LNHDA and CDR2 SQIVND (reference sequence). This CDR3 contains 12 residues. The DNA for the CDR3 is TGTGGACTCCCTTGCTCTGGAAACACCATATATTTT. It is translated as CGLPCSGNTIYF. Looking up the rest from reference TRBV19 and TRBJ1-3 gives the full variable domain: DGGITQSPKYLFRKEGQNVTLSCEQNLNHDAMYWYRQDPGQGLRLIYYSQIVNDFQKGDIAEGYSVSREKKESFPLTVTSAQKNPTAFYLCGLPCSGNTIYFGEGSWLTVV.

This clone was recorded once. V is TRBV19 and J is TRBJ1-4; D gene ambiguous. The CDR3 is made up of 17 amino acids. Trimming shortened V by 3 bases and J by 0 bases, and 14 bases separated the two germline ends. CDR1 and CDR2 from the germline V gene are LNHDA and SQIVND (reference sequence). CDR3 sequence (DNA): TGTGCCAGTAGTATTTTAGGATGGGCCTCAACTAATGAAAAACTGTTTTTT. Residues: CASSILGWASTNEKLFF.

This clone was seen a handful of times. This chain connects TRBV9 to TRBJ1-1; D is unresolved. V was trimmed by 3 bases and J by 2 bases, leaving 11 bases between them. The length of the CDR3 is 14 residues. The germline CDR1 and CDR2 sequences are SGDLS and YYNGEE. CDR3 bases: TGTGCCAGCAGCGAAGAGAGGGTTAACACTGAAGCTTTCTTT. Its protein product is CASSEERVNTEAFF.

This chain joins TRBV10-3 and TRBJ2-7; a weak D match, TRBD2 (5 bases). The V gene lost 2 bases and the J gene lost 0 bases, with 8 bases spanning the gap. Germline CDR1 ENHRY, CDR2 SYGVKD. This CDR3 contains 14 residues. The chain's CDR3 is CAISETGSSYEQYF. The CDR3 DNA sequence: TGTGCCATCAGTGAGACGGGGAGCTCCTACGAGCAGTACTTC.

This clone came up a few times. The rearrangement uses TRBV7-9 and TRBJ2-4; 7 bases match TRBD1. Looked up from germline, CDR1 is SEHNR and CDR2 is FQNEAQ (reference sequence). V shed 2 bases, J shed 1 base, and the junction held 5 bases outside the gene matches. The CDR3 totals 16 residues. The CDR3 loop reads CASSLTGVGAKNIQYF. DNA of the CDR3: TGTGCCAGCAGCTTAACAGGGGTAGGCGCCAAAAACATTCAGTACTTC. Full variable domain (outside the CDR3, taken from reference TRBV7-9 and TRBJ2-4): DTGVSQNPRHKITKRGQNVTFRCDPISEHNRLYWYRQTLGQGPEFLTYFQNEAQLEKSRLLSDRFSAERPKGSFSTLEIQRTEQGDSAMYLCASSLTGVGAKNIQYFGAGTRLSVL.

The gene calls are TRBV19 and TRBJ1-6, with TRBD1 matching over 7 bases. Germline loops: CDR1 LNHDA, CDR2 SQIVND (reference sequence). V dropped 2 bases and J dropped 2; count of bases not matched to a gene: 3. The CDR3 has 16 residues. In nucleotides, the CDR3 is TGTGCCAGTAGTATATACGGGACAGCCTATAATTCACCCCTCCACTTT. This sequence encodes CASSIYGTAYNSPLHF.

The chain uses TRBV3-1 (or the pseudogene TRBV3-2) and TRBJ2-1, with 10 bases fitting TRBD2. The V gene's germline CDR1 is LGHDT and CDR2 YNNKEL (reference sequence). This CDR3 comprises 16 residues. The V and J ends lost 4 bases and 1 base, in that order; junction bases with no gene match: 4. The CDR3: CASSRQLAGSYNEQFF. The CDR3 DNA sequence: TGTGCCAGCAGCCGACAACTAGCGGGATCCTACAATGAGCAGTTCTTC.

This chain connects TRBV5-1 to TRBJ2-7; no clear D. The length of the CDR3 is 14 residues. The V and J ends lost 0 bases and 2 bases respectively, with 9 bases between them. Per germline, CDR1 SGHRS and CDR2 YFSETQ. The DNA of the CDR3 is TGCGCCAGCAGCTTGGACTCAGGTACCTACGAGCAGTACTTC. This translates into CASSLDSGTYEQYF.

A single count supports this clone. The genes are TRBV3-1 (or the pseudogene TRBV3-2) and TRBJ2-7; 7 nucleotides match TRBD1. V lost 1 base to trimming and J lost 3 bases; unmatched junction nucleotides: 3. Germline-derived CDR1 and CDR2 are LGHDT and YNNKEL (reference sequence). This CDR3 spans 14 amino acids. The CDR3 is CASSQAPGGYEQYV. The DNA for the CDR3 is TGTGCCAGCAGCCAAGCTCCAGGGGGCTACGAGCAGTACGTC.

This sequence joins TRBV6-5 and TRBJ2-7; D unclear. Germline CDR1 reads MNHEY; CDR2 reads SVGAGI. The germline V and J ends were trimmed by 6 bases and 3 bases, with 12 bases remaining between them. CDR3 length: 13 amino acids. The CDR3 loop reads CASRMTNNYEQYF. The CDR3 nucleotides read TGTGCCAGCAGGATGACAAATAACTACGAGCAGTACTTC.

The chain carries TRBV6-2 or TRBV6-3 and TRBJ2-2; D is uncertain. CDR3 length: 12 residues. Germline values: CDR1 MNHEY, CDR2 SVGEGT. V lost 2 bases to trimming and J lost 8 bases, with 6 bases between them. The CDR3: CASSYTLGELFF. In DNA, the CDR3 is TGTGCCAGCAGTTACACCCTAGGGGAGCTGTTTTTT.

The rearrangement links TRBV4-3 to TRBJ2-1; 8 bases map to TRBD2. The V segment lost 1 base and the J segment 15 bases; nucleotides outside the gene matches: 5. There are 12 residues in the CDR3. Germline values: CDR1 LGHNA, CDR2 YSLEER. In DNA form, the CDR3 reads TGCGCCAGCAGCCAAGGGTCGCGGGAGGTGTTCTTC. Translated: CASSQGSREVFF.

The chain recombines TRBV3-1 (or the pseudogene TRBV3-2) with TRBJ2-1, with a tentative D call TRBD2 (6 bases). CDR3 size: 15 residues. CDR1 is LGHDT and CDR2 is YNNKEL in the germline V gene (reference sequence). Trimming cost V 4 bases and J 8 bases, with 18 bases left between them. The CDR3 DNA is TGTGCCAGCAGCCCCAAATTGGGGGGTGCCCATGAGCAGTTCTTC. Translating gives CASSPKLGGAHEQFF.

This chain joins TRBV27 and TRBJ1-1; D not certain. V gave up 4 bases and J gave up 2 bases, with 14 bases separating them. The CDR3 is 15 amino acids. The V gene's germline CDR1 is MNHEY and CDR2 SMNVEV (reference sequence). For the CDR3, the DNA is TGTGCCAGCAGTTCGGGCAGGACTCTCAACACTGAAGCTTTCTTT. Encoded protein: CASSSGRTLNTEAFF.

This clone was recorded a few times. This chain connects TRBV3-1 (or the pseudogene TRBV3-2) to TRBJ1-1; TRBD1 matches 8 bases. Germline V gene sequence: CDR1 LGHDT, CDR2 YNNKEL (reference sequence). This CDR3 has 15 amino acids. With 1 base clipped from V and 1 base from J, the junction kept 2 bases outside the gene matches. CDR3 nucleotide sequence: TGTGCCAGCAGCCAAGCCGGGACAGGGAACACTGAAGCTTTCTTT. Translated, it gives CASSQAGTGNTEAFF.